The present T cell receptor beta chain was sequenced within a study of T cell changes during pregnancy in multiple sclerosis. The CDR3 spans 15 residues. Trimming took off 3 bases at V and 2 bases at J, with 11 bases between the two ends. CDR1 LNHDA and CDR2 SQIVND come from the germline V gene (reference sequence). TCRdb's copy holds only in-frame clones and misses some; the assay was immunoSEQ multiplex PCR. This sample has just under 95,000 clones; 85% to 95% occur once, and the top ten carry 2% to 3%. The receptor comes from a female donor with multiple sclerosis, enrolled in a pregnancy study. Sample: peripheral blood, taken in the first trimester of pregnancy. The V gene is TRBV19, the J gene TRBJ2-1; unclear D gene. The CDR3 reads CASSINSQAYNEQFF. The CDR3 nucleotides are TGTGCCAGTAGTATTAACAGCCAGGCCTACAATGAGCAGTTCTTC.